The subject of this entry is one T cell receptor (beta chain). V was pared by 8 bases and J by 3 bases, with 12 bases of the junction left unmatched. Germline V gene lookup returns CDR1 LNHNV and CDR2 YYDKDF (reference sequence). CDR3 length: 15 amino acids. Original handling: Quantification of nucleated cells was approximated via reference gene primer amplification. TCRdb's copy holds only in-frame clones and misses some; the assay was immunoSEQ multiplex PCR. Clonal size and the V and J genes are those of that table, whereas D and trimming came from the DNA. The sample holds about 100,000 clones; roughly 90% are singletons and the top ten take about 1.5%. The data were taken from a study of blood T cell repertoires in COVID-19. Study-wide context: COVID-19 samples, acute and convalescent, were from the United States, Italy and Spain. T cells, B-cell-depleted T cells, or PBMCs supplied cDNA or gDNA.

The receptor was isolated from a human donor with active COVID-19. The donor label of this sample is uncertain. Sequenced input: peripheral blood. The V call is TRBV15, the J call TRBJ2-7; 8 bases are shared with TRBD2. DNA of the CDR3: TGTGCCACCGGAATACGTAGCGGGGCGGTCTACGAGCAGTACTTC. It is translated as CATGIRSGAVYEQYF.